The 8 T cell receptor beta chains presented below share a single source sample, sequenced in a study of blood T cell repertoires in COVID-19. Assay: immunoSEQ multiplex PCR; the TCRdb copy retains only in-frame clones and omits some. The table has 50,000 or so clones, around 90% seen once; the top ten hold approximately 13%. The sample consisted of peripheral blood. Receptors originate from an elderly man with acute or convalescent COVID-19.

This chain uses TRBV19 with TRBJ1-4; tentative D call: TRBD1 (6 bases). This CDR3 has 15 residues. CDR1 and CDR2 (germline): LNHDA, SQIVND (reference sequence). Trimming left V 8 bases short and J 2 bases short, with 15 bases between. The CDR3, as DNA: TGTGCCAGTGAACGCACAGGGAGTACTAATGAAAAACTGTTTTTT. Translated, it gives CASERTGSTNEKLFF.

This clone was seen a handful of times. V usage is TRBV7-2 and J usage is TRBJ2-7, with 7 positions matching TRBD1. Germline CDR1 SGHTA, CDR2 FQGNSA. Trimming cost V 3 bases and J 6 bases; bases outside gene matches: 2. The CDR3 is made up of 12 amino acids. CDR3 loop: CASSFRDSEQYF. CDR3 nucleotide sequence: TGTGCCAGCAGCTTCCGGGACAGCGAGCAGTACTTC.

V and J are TRBV6-5 and TRBJ1-2; perhaps TRBD1 as D (6 bases). Germline V gene data show CDR1 as MNHEY and CDR2 as SVGAGI. Deletions cut 7 bases from V and 8 bases from J, with 17 bases between. The CDR3 has 13 residues. CDR3 sequence: CASTLRDTSGYTF. As DNA, the CDR3 is TGTGCCAGCACCCTCCGGGACACCTCAGGCTACACCTTC.

The chain carries TRBV7-6 and TRBJ1-3; no clear D gene. This CDR3 contains 16 residues. The V gene's germline CDR1 is SGHVS and CDR2 FNYEAQ. Between the trimmed V and J ends, which lost 7 bases and 0 bases, there was a span of 16 bases. CDR3 sequence reads: CASTLTVAVSGNTIYF. The CDR3 coding sequence is TGTGCCAGCACCCTTACCGTGGCAGTCTCTGGAAACACCATATATTTT.

The J gene is TRBJ1-1, the V gene TRBV19; unclear D gene. The CDR3 totals 13 residues. Germline lookup yields CDR1 LNHDA and CDR2 SQIVND (reference sequence). Deletions cut 7 bases from V and 1 base from J, with 10 bases between. The CDR3 nucleotides read TGTGCCAGTACCTTGAGACAGAACACTGAAGCTTTCTTT. Translated: CASTLRQNTEAFF.

The V and J genes are TRBV6-5 and TRBJ1-2; D is possibly TRBD1 (6 bases). This CDR3 is 13 amino acids long. V was trimmed by 5 bases and J by 7 bases, leaving 14 bases between them. Germline V gives CDR1 MNHEY, CDR2 SVGAGI. The CDR3 nucleotides are TGTGCCAGCAGTCCGGGGGGGGCGGGTGGCTACACCTTC. Protein: CASSPGGAGGYTF.

V usage is TRBV9 and J usage is TRBJ1-6; the D gene is possibly TRBD1 (6 bases). Germline assignment: CDR1 SGDLS and CDR2 YYNGEE. Trimming left V 3 bases short and J 7 bases short, with 17 bases between. This CDR3 contains 16 residues. The DNA of the CDR3 is TGTGCCAGCAGCGCACAAGGACAGCCATGGAATTCACCCCTCCACTTT. Translating gives CASSAQGQPWNSPLHF.

V usage is TRBV18 and J usage is TRBJ1-1; D may be TRBD1 (5 bases). CDR3 length equals 15 residues. The ends were cut back, 2 bases at V and 3 bases at J, with 13 bases in the middle. CDR1 is KGHSH, CDR2 LQKENI, per germline. CDR3 in amino acids: CASSPGATRDTEAFF. The CDR3 nucleotides are TGTGCCAGCTCACCAGGTGCAACCAGGGACACTGAAGCTTTCTTT.